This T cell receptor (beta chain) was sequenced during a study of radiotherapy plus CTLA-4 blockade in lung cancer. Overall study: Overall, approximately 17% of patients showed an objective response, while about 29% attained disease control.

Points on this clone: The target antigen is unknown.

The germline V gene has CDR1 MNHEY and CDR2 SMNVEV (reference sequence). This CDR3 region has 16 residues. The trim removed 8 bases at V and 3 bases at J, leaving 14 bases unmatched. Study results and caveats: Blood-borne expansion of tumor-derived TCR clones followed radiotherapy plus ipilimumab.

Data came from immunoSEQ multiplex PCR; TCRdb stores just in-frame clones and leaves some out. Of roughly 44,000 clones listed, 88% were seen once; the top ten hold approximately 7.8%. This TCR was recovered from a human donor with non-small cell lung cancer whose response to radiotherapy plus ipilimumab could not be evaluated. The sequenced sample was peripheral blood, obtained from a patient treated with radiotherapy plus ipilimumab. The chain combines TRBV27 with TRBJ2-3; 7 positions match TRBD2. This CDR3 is CASGSLGGAETDTQYF. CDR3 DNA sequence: TGTGCCAGCGGCTCCTTGGGAGGGGCTGAAACAGATACGCAGTATTTT.